This is a list of T cell receptor beta chains from one sample in a study of TIL therapy for anti-PD-1-resistant metastatic lung cancer. Measured with immunoSEQ multiplex PCR; TCRdb has only the in-frame clones, and not every one. Of about 60,000 clones listed, roughly 91% were seen once; the top ten hold around 2.6%. The sample consisted of blood, taken at baseline. The source is a person aged 25-85 years with non-small cell lung cancer. The CDR3 runs from the conserved cysteine through the conserved F or W. D genes are given only for firm matches. Size tells how often a clone was seen (once, few, many) or the class of an expanded clone, and some rows leave it out.

d_call: -
v_call: TRBV9
j_call: TRBJ2-1
clone_size: -
cdr3_nt: TGTGCCAGCAGCCCAGAAGTATCCTACAATGAGCAGTTCTTC
cdr3_aa: CASSPEVSYNEQFF

d_call: -
v_call: TRBV5-1
j_call: TRBJ2-1
clone_size: -
cdr3_nt: TGCGCCAGCAGCTTGAACATACAACTCTACAATGAGCAGTTCTTC
cdr3_aa: CASSLNIQLYNEQFF

d_call: -
v_call: TRBV24-1
j_call: TRBJ2-5
clone_size: -
cdr3_nt: TGTGCCACCAGTGATTATGACTTGGCTAAGGGAGAGACCCAGTACTTC
cdr3_aa: CATSDYDLAKGETQYF

d_call: TRBD2
v_call: TRBV2
j_call: TRBJ2-1
clone_size: -
cdr3_nt: TGTGCCAGCAGCCTAGCGGGAGGTGGTTACAATGAGCAGTTCTTC
cdr3_aa: CASSLAGGGYNEQFF

d_call: -
v_call: TRBV5-1
j_call: TRBJ2-3
clone_size: -
cdr3_nt: TGCGCCAGCAGCCGGGACGCTCCGTCGACAGATACGCAGTATTTT
cdr3_aa: CASSRDAPSTDTQYF

d_call: TRBD2
v_call: TRBV20-1
j_call: TRBJ2-7
clone_size: -
cdr3_nt: TGCAGTGCTAGTGGGACTAGCGGGGCGAGCTCCTACGAGCAGTACTTC
cdr3_aa: CSASGTSGASSYEQYF

d_call: TRBD1
v_call: TRBV7-8
j_call: TRBJ1-1
clone_size: -
cdr3_nt: TGTGCCAGCAGCGGACGTACAGGGGGCATCACTGAAGCTTTCTTT
cdr3_aa: CASSGRTGGITEAFF

d_call: -
v_call: TRBV5-1
j_call: TRBJ2-5
clone_size: -
cdr3_nt: TGCGCCAGCAGCTTGGCGATCCGAGAGACCCAGTACTTC
cdr3_aa: CASSLAIRETQYF

d_call: -
v_call: TRBV5-6
j_call: TRBJ1-2
clone_size: -
cdr3_nt: TGTGCCAGCAACCGAAAGGGGGGACCCAACTATGGCTACACCTTC
cdr3_aa: CASNRKGGPNYGYTF

d_call: -
v_call: TRBV6-5
j_call: TRBJ1-1
clone_size: -
cdr3_nt: TGTGCCAGCAGTTACTATGGTGAAGCTTTCTTT
cdr3_aa: CASSYYGEAFF

d_call: -
v_call: TRBV20-1
j_call: TRBJ1-2
clone_size: -
cdr3_nt: TGCAGTGCTAGTGTGGGGCAGGGAGAATATGGCTACACCTTC
cdr3_aa: CSASVGQGEYGYTF

d_call: TRBD1
v_call: TRBV7-8
j_call: TRBJ1-1
clone_size: -
cdr3_nt: TGTGCCAGCAGTTTTCGTCCAGGGGGCGACACTGAAGCTTTCTTT
cdr3_aa: CASSFRPGGDTEAFF

d_call: TRBD2
v_call: TRBV6-1
j_call: TRBJ2-3
clone_size: -
cdr3_nt: TGTGCCAGCAGTGAGATCCCGGGACTAGCGGGGGGGCTTGATACGCAGTATTTT
cdr3_aa: CASSEIPGLAGGLDTQYF

d_call: -
v_call: TRBV6-5
j_call: TRBJ2-7
clone_size: -
cdr3_nt: TGTGCCAGCAAGTTAGGGTCCTACGAGCAGTACTTC
cdr3_aa: CASKLGSYEQYF

d_call: -
v_call: TRBV19
j_call: TRBJ1-5
clone_size: -
cdr3_nt: TGTGCCAGTGCGCCCCTCCAAATCTTACAGCCCCAGCATTTT
cdr3_aa: CASAPLQILQPQHF

d_call: -
v_call: TRBV28
j_call: TRBJ1-1
clone_size: -
cdr3_nt: TGTGCCAGCAGTTTAGGAGACAGGAACACTGAAGCTTTCTTT
cdr3_aa: CASSLGDRNTEAFF

d_call: TRBD1
v_call: TRBV25-1
j_call: TRBJ1-5
clone_size: -
cdr3_nt: TGTGCCAGCAGCTGGGACAGGTTATATCAGCCCCAGCATTTT
cdr3_aa: CASSWDRLYQPQHF

d_call: -
v_call: TRBV28
j_call: TRBJ2-1
clone_size: -
cdr3_nt: TGTGCCAGCGGCCTCGGAGTTATAAGGAATGAGCAGTTCTTC
cdr3_aa: CASGLGVIRNEQFF

d_call: -
v_call: TRBV4-1
j_call: TRBJ1-2
clone_size: -
cdr3_nt: TGCGCCAGCAGCCAAGATCGGGGGGCAGGCTATGGCTACACCTTC
cdr3_aa: CASSQDRGAGYGYTF

d_call: -
v_call: TRBV3-1/TRBV3-2
j_call: TRBJ2-7
clone_size: -
cdr3_nt: TGTGCCAGCAGCCGGGACGGTGGTTCCTACGAGCAGTACTTC
cdr3_aa: CASSRDGGSYEQYF

d_call: TRBD2
v_call: TRBV30
j_call: TRBJ2-5
clone_size: -
cdr3_nt: TGTGCCTGGAGTGTACATGGGGGGGGAGAGACCCAGTACTTC
cdr3_aa: CAWSVHGGGETQYF

d_call: -
v_call: TRBV10-3
j_call: TRBJ1-1
clone_size: -
cdr3_nt: TGTGCCATCATGAGACAGCCCATGAACACTGAAGCTTTCTTT
cdr3_aa: CAIMRQPMNTEAFF

d_call: TRBD1
v_call: TRBV19
j_call: TRBJ2-5
clone_size: -
cdr3_nt: TGTGCCAGTAGTATAAGTCGGGACAGATCCCAAGAGACCCAGTACTTC
cdr3_aa: CASSISRDRSQETQYF

d_call: -
v_call: TRBV12-5
j_call: TRBJ2-7
clone_size: -
cdr3_nt: TGTGCTAGTACAAGGGCAGGGGCGTCATACGAGCAGTACTTC
cdr3_aa: CASTRAGASYEQYF

d_call: -
v_call: TRBV2
j_call: TRBJ2-1
clone_size: -
cdr3_nt: TGTGCCAGCAGTCCCCAGGGGTTGGCTATAGGTTACAATGAGCAGTTCTTC
cdr3_aa: CASSPQGLAIGYNEQFF

d_call: TRBD2
v_call: TRBV11-2
j_call: TRBJ2-1
clone_size: -
cdr3_nt: TGTGCCAGCAGCCGGGACGGGGGGTACAATGAGCAGTTCTTC
cdr3_aa: CASSRDGGYNEQFF

d_call: TRBD1
v_call: TRBV7-9
j_call: TRBJ2-7
clone_size: once
cdr3_nt: TGTGCCAGCTCGCCCGGGACAGGGGTTTACGAGCAGTACTTC
cdr3_aa: CASSPGTGVYEQYF

d_call: TRBD1
v_call: TRBV2
j_call: TRBJ1-2
clone_size: once
cdr3_nt: TGTGCCAGCAGTCGGGACAGGCTATATGGCTACACCTTC
cdr3_aa: CASSRDRLYGYTF

d_call: -
v_call: TRBV28
j_call: TRBJ2-3
clone_size: -
cdr3_nt: TGTGCCAGCAGTTTATCTAGGAGTTCGCAGTATTTT
cdr3_aa: CASSLSRSSQYF

d_call: TRBD1
v_call: TRBV7-6
j_call: TRBJ2-7
clone_size: -
cdr3_nt: TGTGCCAGCAGCTTAGACAGGGGGGCTTTAAACGAGCAGTACTTC
cdr3_aa: CASSLDRGALNEQYF

d_call: -
v_call: TRBV10-2
j_call: TRBJ1-1
clone_size: few
cdr3_nt: TGCGCCAGCAGTGAGAGCCGCACTGAAGCTTTCTTT
cdr3_aa: CASSESRTEAFF

d_call: TRBD1
v_call: TRBV12-3/TRBV12-4
j_call: TRBJ1-1
clone_size: -
cdr3_nt: TGTGCCAGCAGATACAATACAGGGGGGGCTTTCTTT
cdr3_aa: CASRYNTGGAFF

d_call: -
v_call: TRBV27
j_call: TRBJ2-7
clone_size: once
cdr3_nt: TGTGCCAGCAGTTTATACCATACGGGGTCCTACGAGCAGTACTTC
cdr3_aa: CASSLYHTGSYEQYF

d_call: -
v_call: TRBV12-5
j_call: TRBJ1-1
clone_size: few
cdr3_nt: TGTGCTAGTGAAACTCGGGCGGGCGGCGGCACTGAAGCTTTCTTT
cdr3_aa: CASETRAGGGTEAFF

d_call: -
v_call: TRBV9
j_call: TRBJ2-7
clone_size: once
cdr3_nt: TGTGCCAGCAGCCAACAGGGCAGCTCCTACGAGCAGTACTTC
cdr3_aa: CASSQQGSSYEQYF

d_call: TRBD2
v_call: TRBV18
j_call: TRBJ2-7
clone_size: -
cdr3_nt: TGTGCCAGCTCACCGAACGTGGGGGGGTCCTACGAGCAGTACTTC
cdr3_aa: CASSPNVGGSYEQYF

d_call: -
v_call: TRBV19
j_call: TRBJ1-2
clone_size: few
cdr3_nt: TGTGCCAGTAGTTGGGCCGGAACAGGCTACACCTTC
cdr3_aa: CASSWAGTGYTF

d_call: TRBD1
v_call: TRBV2
j_call: TRBJ1-2
clone_size: -
cdr3_nt: TGTGCCAGCACCGGGACAGGGGAGGATGGCTACACCTTC
cdr3_aa: CASTGTGEDGYTF

d_call: -
v_call: TRBV14
j_call: TRBJ2-5
clone_size: -
cdr3_nt: TGTGCCAGCAGCCAAGGACAAGAGACCCAGTACTTC
cdr3_aa: CASSQGQETQYF

d_call: -
v_call: TRBV7-6
j_call: TRBJ2-1
clone_size: -
cdr3_nt: TGTGCCAGCAGCTTAGCGTACAATGAGCAGTTCTTC
cdr3_aa: CASSLAYNEQFF

d_call: -
v_call: TRBV27
j_call: TRBJ2-7
clone_size: -
cdr3_nt: TGTGCCAGCAGTTTACTAGGGAGCCAGGGCCCCTACGAGCAGTACTTC
cdr3_aa: CASSLLGSQGPYEQYF

d_call: -
v_call: TRBV7-3
j_call: TRBJ2-7
clone_size: -
cdr3_nt: TGTGCCAGCAGCTTACAGCCAGATAGCTACGAGCAGTACTTC
cdr3_aa: CASSLQPDSYEQYF

d_call: -
v_call: TRBV30
j_call: TRBJ1-1
clone_size: -
cdr3_nt: TGTGCCTGGAGGAAAATGTTGAACACTGAAGCTTTCTTT
cdr3_aa: CAWRKMLNTEAFF

d_call: -
v_call: TRBV19
j_call: TRBJ2-1
clone_size: once
cdr3_nt: TGTGCCAGTAGTATTCAGGGGTTTGAGCAGTTCTTC
cdr3_aa: CASSIQGFEQFF

d_call: TRBD2
v_call: TRBV27
j_call: TRBJ2-2
clone_size: -
cdr3_nt: TGTGCCAGCAGTTTAGGCCTAGCGGGGGCCGGGGAGCTGTTTTTT
cdr3_aa: CASSLGLAGAGELFF

d_call: -
v_call: TRBV19
j_call: TRBJ2-5
clone_size: -
cdr3_nt: TGTGCCAGTAGCCCCTCGACTAGACGCGAAGAGACCCAGTACTTC
cdr3_aa: CASSPSTRREETQYF

d_call: -
v_call: TRBV18
j_call: TRBJ2-1
clone_size: -
cdr3_nt: TGTGCCAGCTCATCACCCCCAGGATTAGCGAGCTCCTACAATGAGCAGTTCTTC
cdr3_aa: CASSSPPGLASSYNEQFF

d_call: TRBD1
v_call: TRBV29-1
j_call: TRBJ1-1
clone_size: -
cdr3_nt: TGCAGCGTTGACGACAGGGGGCGGCTCGGAGCTTTCTTT
cdr3_aa: CSVDDRGRLGAFF

d_call: TRBD1
v_call: TRBV5-5
j_call: TRBJ2-5
clone_size: -
cdr3_nt: TGTGCCAGCAGCGGGGCTCAGGGGGCCCAAGAGACCCAGTACTTC
cdr3_aa: CASSGAQGAQETQYF

d_call: -
v_call: TRBV11-1
j_call: TRBJ2-5
clone_size: once
cdr3_nt: TGTGCCAGCAGGGCCGGAGCGGTCCAAGAGACCCAGTACTTC
cdr3_aa: CASRAGAVQETQYF

d_call: TRBD2
v_call: TRBV2
j_call: TRBJ2-3
clone_size: -
cdr3_nt: TGTGCCAGCAGACAAAGCCCCCTAGCGGGAGGCAACACAGATACGCAGTATTTT
cdr3_aa: CASRQSPLAGGNTDTQYF

d_call: -
v_call: TRBV4-1
j_call: TRBJ2-7
clone_size: -
cdr3_nt: TGCGCCAGCAGCCTCGGGGCCGACAGCTACGAGCAGTACTTC
cdr3_aa: CASSLGADSYEQYF

d_call: -
v_call: TRBV4-1
j_call: TRBJ2-3
clone_size: -
cdr3_nt: TGCGCCAGCAGCCCACCGCTTCTAGGGAGGACGAGGAATTTT
cdr3_aa: CASSPPLLGRTRNF

d_call: -
v_call: TRBV6-5
j_call: TRBJ1-5
clone_size: -
cdr3_nt: TGTGCCAGCACCCAGGGGTTTAGGAATCAGCCCCAGCATTTT
cdr3_aa: CASTQGFRNQPQHF

d_call: -
v_call: TRBV28
j_call: TRBJ2-7
clone_size: once
cdr3_nt: TGTGCCAGCAGTGCCCTCTACGAGCAGTACTTC
cdr3_aa: CASSALYEQYF

d_call: -
v_call: TRBV6-5
j_call: TRBJ2-1
clone_size: -
cdr3_nt: TGTGCCAGCAACCCAGGAGGGAGAGGGTACAATGAGCAGTTCTTC
cdr3_aa: CASNPGGRGYNEQFF

d_call: -
v_call: TRBV30
j_call: TRBJ2-5
clone_size: -
cdr3_nt: TGTGCCTGGAGTAGGACAGTCGAAGAGACCCAGTACTTC
cdr3_aa: CAWSRTVEETQYF

d_call: TRBD1
v_call: TRBV24-1
j_call: TRBJ2-2
clone_size: -
cdr3_nt: TGTGCCACCAGTGATTACGCCGGGACAGGGAAGCCCGGGGAGCTGTTTTTT
cdr3_aa: CATSDYAGTGKPGELFF

d_call: -
v_call: TRBV28
j_call: TRBJ2-1
clone_size: -
cdr3_nt: TGTGCCAGCAGTCCCCTAACAGGGAGCTCCTACAATGAGCAGTTCTTC
cdr3_aa: CASSPLTGSSYNEQFF

d_call: -
v_call: TRBV3-1/TRBV3-2
j_call: TRBJ2-5
clone_size: -
cdr3_nt: TGTGCCAGCAGCCAAGTCTCGGTCCTTCGAGCGGAGACCCAGTACTTC
cdr3_aa: CASSQVSVLRAETQYF